Presented here are 14 T cell receptor beta chains from one specimen sequenced in a study of shared clonotypes between healthy human individuals. Clones were sequenced by immunoSEQ multiplex PCR, and TCRdb holds only the in-frame ones, with some missing. The data hold 2 million to 2.5 million clones, with more than 80% observed a single time. Sequencing used naive CD4+ T cells from PBMCs. Described subset: CD45RA+ positively selected. Receptors were obtained from a man aged 18 to 30 in good health. Some clones in this sample may be carry-over from other donors' samples.

The CDR3 is CASSQMGEWETQYF. The CDR3 nucleotides read TGTGCCAGCAGCCAGATGGGGGAGTGGGAGACCCAGTACTTC. The chain employs TRBV9 and TRBJ2-5; the D call may be TRBD1 or TRBD2 (5 bases each). Trimming cost V 4 bases and J 5 bases, with 15 bases left between them. The CDR3 contains 14 residues. The germline CDR1 and CDR2 sequences are SGDLS and YYNGEE.

In this sample, this clone turned up once. V gene TRBV27 combines with J gene TRBJ2-2, with D perhaps assigned TRBD1 or TRBD2 (5 bases each). This CDR3 spans 18 amino acids. Germline assignment: CDR1 MNHEY and CDR2 SMNVEV (reference sequence). V dropped 6 bases and J dropped 5 bases, with 25 bases sitting between them. The CDR3 is CASSPSIRWGKNTGELFF. In nucleotides, the CDR3 is TGTGCCAGCAGCCCATCAATCCGTTGGGGGAAGAATACCGGGGAGCTGTTTTTT.

The rearrangement uses TRBV19 and TRBJ2-1, with TRBD2 matching 9 bases. The CDR3 loop spans 17 amino acids. The J segment lost 6 bases and the V segment lost 2 bases, leaving 11 bases of the junction unmatched. Germline lookup yields CDR1 LNHDA and CDR2 SQIVND (reference sequence). CDR3 bases: TGTGCCAGTAGTATAATAGGCGGCGGGAGGGCCTCCAATGAGCAGTTCTTC. It is translated as CASSIIGGGRASNEQFF.

The genes are TRBV29-1 and TRBJ2-5; no firm D call. The CDR3 totals 12 residues. V lost 2 bases and J lost 2, with 6 bases in between. Looked up from germline, CDR1 is SQVTM and CDR2 is ANQGSEA. DNA of the CDR3: TGCAGCGTTGAACCACAACAAGAGACCCAGTACTTC. Translation gives CSVEPQQETQYF.

The chain joins TRBV30 to TRBJ2-3, with D maybe TRBD1 (6 bases). Trimming left V 2 bases short and J 2 bases short, with 11 bases between. CDR1 is GTSNPN and CDR2 is SVGIG in the germline V gene (reference sequence). CDR3 length equals 14 residues. The CDR3: CAWSRQANTDTQYF. The DNA for the CDR3 is TGTGCCTGGAGTCGACAGGCCAACACAGATACGCAGTATTTT.

The chain uses TRBV5-1 and TRBJ2-1; 9 bases agree with TRBD1. V dropped 0 bases and J dropped 12; count of bases not matched to a gene: 13. The CDR3 has 16 residues. The germline V gene has CDR1 SGHRS and CDR2 YFSETQ. CDR3: CASSLAGQGSSRGQFF. DNA of the CDR3: TGCGCCAGCAGCTTGGCCGGACAGGGGTCTAGTAGAGGGCAGTTCTTC.

The chain has TRBV4-3 and TRBJ2-5, with 9 nucleotides matching TRBD1. The V gene's germline CDR1 is LGHNA and CDR2 YSLEER. The CDR3 contains 17 residues. V lost 0 bases and J lost 5; bases outside the gene matches: 10. The CDR3 sequence: CASSQDRGTGRLETQYF. CDR3 nucleotide sequence: TGCGCCAGCAGCCAAGATCGTGGGACAGGGCGGCTTGAGACCCAGTACTTC.

The gene calls are TRBV28 and TRBJ2-2; 7 nucleotides agree with TRBD2. Germline V CDR1 and CDR2: MDHEN, SYDVKM. J was trimmed by 4 bases and V by 11 bases; bases with no gene match: 7. There are 13 residues in the CDR3. The CDR3: CAGRDGVTGELFF. The DNA of the CDR3 is TGTGCCGGGAGGGACGGAGTCACCGGGGAGCTGTTTTTT.

The chain uses TRBV18 and TRBJ2-5, with a possible D match to TRBD2 (5 bases). This CDR3 spans 15 amino acids. Germline values: CDR1 KGHSH, CDR2 LQKENI. Deletions cut 3 bases from V and 5 bases from J, with 16 bases between. CDR3 DNA: TGTGCCAGCTCACCCCCATCGGAGCAGCGGGAGACCCAGTACTTC. Protein: CASSPPSEQRETQYF.

The chain carries TRBV4-2 and TRBJ1-4; 8 bases fit TRBD1. Germline CDR1 reads LGHNA; CDR2 reads YNFKEQ. CDR3 length: 16 amino acids. V was pared by 1 base and J by 4 bases, with 5 bases of the junction left unmatched. This CDR3 reads CASSQGPGGVNEKLFF. CDR3 nucleotide sequence: TGTGCCAGCAGCCAAGGCCCAGGGGGCGTTAATGAAAAACTGTTTTTT.

This rearrangement joins TRBV7-6 to TRBJ2-6; D is unclear. Trimming shortened V by 5 bases and J by 1 base, and 9 bases separated the two germline ends. The germline V gene encodes CDR1 SGHVS and CDR2 FNYEAQ. The CDR3 length is 15 residues. In DNA, the CDR3 is TGTGCCAGCAGCCCCTTCACGTCTGGGGCCAACGTCCTGACTTTC. It translates to CASSPFTSGANVLTF. Variable domain in full (rest from reference TRBV7-6 and TRBJ2-6): GAGVSQSPRYKVTKRGQDVALRCDPISGHVSLYWYRQALGQGPEFLTYFNYEAQQDKSGLPNDRFSAERPEGSISTLTIQRTEQRDSAMYRCASSPFTSGANVLTFGAGSRLTVL.

The chain recombines TRBV28 with TRBJ1-5; the D gene is possibly TRBD1 (6 bases). Trimming stripped 5 bases from V and 9 bases from J, with 23 bases between. The CDR3 totals 16 residues. Germline CDR1 MDHEN, CDR2 SYDVKM. DNA of the CDR3: TGTGCCAGCAGTATTCTATCCGGGACAAGGCCTGGGCCCCAGCATTTT. This translates into CASSILSGTRPGPQHF.

This chain joins TRBV5-4 and TRBJ1-1; tentatively, D is TRBD1 (5 bases). V was clipped by 4 bases and J by 0 bases, with 19 bases between them. CDR1 is SGHNT, CDR2 YYREEE, per germline (reference sequence). CDR3 size: 17 residues. CDR3 in DNA: TGTGCCAGCAGCCCCAGTCCGGGGCCCAGCATGAACACTGAAGCTTTCTTT. Its protein product is CASSPSPGPSMNTEAFF.

Regarding this clone: Other nucleotide sequences in the sample specify the same CDR3. The chain combines TRBV5-1 with TRBJ2-2; weak D call: TRBD1 (6 bases). V was trimmed by 1 base and J by 4 bases, leaving 11 bases between them. The germline CDR1 and CDR2 sequences are SGHRS and YFSETQ. The CDR3 runs 15 residues. The CDR3 DNA is TGCGCCAGCAGCTTGCAAGGGGGAAGCACCGGGGAGCTGTTTTTT. It translates to CASSLQGGSTGELFF.